A selection of T cell receptor beta chains follows, all from one sample in a study of cytomegalovirus exposure and HLA in healthy donors. Profiling relied on immunoSEQ multiplex PCR, and the TCRdb table lists in-frame clones only, not all of them. The table includes 160,000 or so clones, 65% to 90% detected once. The sequenced sample was PBMCs. These receptors originate from a man in his forties or fifties in good health and CMV-seropositive. Both conserved end residues are part of each CDR3. D genes are given only for firm matches. Rows give clone size only sometimes, using once, few, many, or a class for an expanded clone.

v_call: TRBV7-2; cdr3_length: 12; j_call: TRBJ2-3; clone_size: few; d_call: NA; cdr3_aa: CASSFYTDTQYF; cdr3_nt: TGTGCCAGCAGCTTTTACACAGATACGCAGTATTTT
v_call: TRBV2; cdr3_length: 11; j_call: TRBJ2-3; clone_size: NA; d_call: NA; cdr3_aa: CASLQGDTQYF; cdr3_nt: TGTGCCAGCTTACAGGGAGATACGCAGTATTTT
v_call: TRBV7-2; cdr3_length: 14; j_call: TRBJ1-1; clone_size: NA; d_call: NA; cdr3_aa: CASSLDGRIMGAFF; cdr3_nt: TGTGCCAGCAGCTTAGATGGCAGGATAATGGGAGCTTTCTTT
v_call: TRBV19; cdr3_length: 16; j_call: TRBJ1-1; clone_size: NA; d_call: NA; cdr3_aa: CASKPAAYSMNTEAFF; cdr3_nt: TGTGCCAGTAAACCCGCCGCATACTCCATGAACACTGAAGCTTTCTTT
v_call: TRBV9; cdr3_length: 15; j_call: TRBJ1-3; clone_size: NA; d_call: TRBD1; cdr3_aa: CASSGGTGSGNTIYF; cdr3_nt: TGTGCCAGCAGCGGCGGGACAGGCTCTGGAAACACCATATATTTT
v_call: TRBV7-2; cdr3_length: 15; j_call: TRBJ2-7; clone_size: NA; d_call: NA; cdr3_aa: CASSENPSVSYEQYF; cdr3_nt: TGTGCCAGCAGCGAAAATCCTAGTGTCTCCTACGAGCAGTACTTC
v_call: TRBV28; cdr3_length: 13; j_call: TRBJ2-7; clone_size: NA; d_call: TRBD1; cdr3_aa: CAICRGNRFEQYF; cdr3_nt: TGTGCCATCTGCAGGGGGAACCGTTTCGAGCAGTACTTC
v_call: TRBV2; cdr3_length: 15; j_call: TRBJ2-3; clone_size: NA; d_call: NA; cdr3_aa: CASSVGGTEGDTQYF; cdr3_nt: TGTGCCAGCAGTGTTGGCGGCACCGAGGGAGATACGCAGTATTTT
v_call: TRBV19; cdr3_length: 13; j_call: TRBJ1-1; clone_size: NA; d_call: NA; cdr3_aa: CASKQGLNTEAFF; cdr3_nt: TGTGCCAGCAAACAGGGTTTGAACACTGAAGCTTTCTTT
v_call: TRBV5-1; cdr3_length: 16; j_call: TRBJ2-2; clone_size: NA; d_call: TRBD2; cdr3_aa: CASSSRAGGPSGELFF; cdr3_nt: TGCGCCAGCAGCTCCCGAGCGGGGGGGCCGTCCGGGGAGCTGTTTTTT
v_call: TRBV11-3; cdr3_length: 13; j_call: TRBJ2-1; clone_size: NA; d_call: TRBD2; cdr3_aa: CASSIAGVNEQFF; cdr3_nt: TGTGCCAGCAGCATAGCGGGAGTAAATGAGCAGTTCTTC
v_call: TRBV7-3; cdr3_length: 15; j_call: TRBJ2-3; clone_size: NA; d_call: NA; cdr3_aa: CASSPAGEVTDTQYF; cdr3_nt: TGTGCCAGCAGCCCTGCCGGGGAGGTGACAGATACGCAGTATTTT
v_call: TRBV13; cdr3_length: 14; j_call: TRBJ2-7; clone_size: few; d_call: NA; cdr3_aa: CASSETGFKYEQYF; cdr3_nt: TGTGCCAGCAGCGAAACAGGGTTTAAGTACGAGCAGTACTTC
v_call: TRBV4-3; cdr3_length: 18; j_call: TRBJ2-2; clone_size: once; d_call: NA; cdr3_aa: CASSQDYRLGPLGGELFF; cdr3_nt: TGCGCCAGCAGCCAAGATTATCGCCTAGGCCCTTTGGGCGGGGAGCTGTTTTTT